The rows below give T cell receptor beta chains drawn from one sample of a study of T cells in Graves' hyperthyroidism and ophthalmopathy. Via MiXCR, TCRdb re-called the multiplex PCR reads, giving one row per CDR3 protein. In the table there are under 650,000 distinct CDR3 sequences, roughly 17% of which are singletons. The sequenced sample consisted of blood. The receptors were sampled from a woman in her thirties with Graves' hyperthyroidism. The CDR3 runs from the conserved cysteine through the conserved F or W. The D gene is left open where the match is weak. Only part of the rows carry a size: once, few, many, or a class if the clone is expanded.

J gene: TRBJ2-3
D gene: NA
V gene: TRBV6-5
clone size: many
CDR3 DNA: TGTGCCAGCAGTTACTCGCGCGGTGATACGCAGTATTTT
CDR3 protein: CASSYSRGDTQYF

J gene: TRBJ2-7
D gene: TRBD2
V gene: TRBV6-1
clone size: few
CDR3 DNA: TGTGCCAGCGGAGCGGGAGACTCCTACGAGCAGTACTTC
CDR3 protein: CASGAGDSYEQYF

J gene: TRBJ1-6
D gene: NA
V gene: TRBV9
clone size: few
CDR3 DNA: TGTGCCAGCAGTCCCGGGTCCGATAATTCACCCCTCCACTTT
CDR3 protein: CASSPGSDNSPLHF

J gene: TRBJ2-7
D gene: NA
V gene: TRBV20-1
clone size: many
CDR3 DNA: TGCAGTGCTAGAGATGGCGAGGGTCCCGGGGGGCAGTACTTC
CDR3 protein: CSARDGEGPGGQYF

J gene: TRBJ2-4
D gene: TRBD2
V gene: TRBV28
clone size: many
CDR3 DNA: TGTGCCAGCAGTTTAGGCGGGAGGGAGGGGAAGGCCAAAAACATTCAGTACTTC
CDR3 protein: CASSLGGREGKAKNIQYF

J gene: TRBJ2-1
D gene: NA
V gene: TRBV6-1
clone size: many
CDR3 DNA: TGTGCCAGCAGTCGGACTCGAGGGTCCTACAATGAGCAGTTCTTC
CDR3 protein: CASSRTRGSYNEQFF

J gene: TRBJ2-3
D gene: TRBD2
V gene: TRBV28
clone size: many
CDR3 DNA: TGTGCCAGCAGTTTGAGCGGGAGGGCCACAGATACGCAGTATTTT
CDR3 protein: CASSLSGRATDTQYF

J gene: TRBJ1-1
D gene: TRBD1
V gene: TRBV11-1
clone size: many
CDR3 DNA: TGTGCCAGCAGCCCATTCCCGGGACAGGGAGGCAACACTGAAGCTTTCTTT
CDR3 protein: CASSPFPGQGGNTEAFF

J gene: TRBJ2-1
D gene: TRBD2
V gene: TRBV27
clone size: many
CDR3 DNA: TGTGCCAGCAGTTTATTTAGCGGGTACAATGAGCAGTTCTTC
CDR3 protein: CASSLFSGYNEQFF

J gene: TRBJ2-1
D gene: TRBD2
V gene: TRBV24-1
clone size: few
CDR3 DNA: TGTGCCACCAGTGAATCGAGAGCGGGAGGAATCTACAATGAGCAGTTCTTC
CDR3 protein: CATSESRAGGIYNEQFF

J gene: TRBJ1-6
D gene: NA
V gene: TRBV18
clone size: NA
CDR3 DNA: TGTGCCAGCTCACCACAGGTCGTACAGGGAAATTCACCCCTCCACTTT
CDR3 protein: CASSPQVVQGNSPLHF

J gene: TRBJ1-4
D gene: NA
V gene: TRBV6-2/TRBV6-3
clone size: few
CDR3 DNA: TGTGCCAGCAGTTGGGACGCGGCCGGAAAACTGTTTTTT
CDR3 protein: CASSWDAAGKLFF

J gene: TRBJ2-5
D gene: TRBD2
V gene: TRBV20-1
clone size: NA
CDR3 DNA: TGCAGTGCTCGAGGTCGGCGGGAGAGTGAGACCCAGTACTTC
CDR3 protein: CSARGRRESETQYF

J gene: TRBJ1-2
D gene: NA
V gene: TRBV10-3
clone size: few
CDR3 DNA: TGTGCCGCATCCAATGCCGGGACGATTGGCTACACCTTC
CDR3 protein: CAASNAGTIGYTF

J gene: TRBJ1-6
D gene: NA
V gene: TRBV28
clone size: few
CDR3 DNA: TGTGCCAGCAGGCTATTAGGGGGGGCCGACTCACCCCTCCACTTT
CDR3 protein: CASRLLGGADSPLHF

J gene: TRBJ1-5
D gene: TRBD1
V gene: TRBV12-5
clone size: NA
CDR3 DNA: TGTGCTAGTGCGGGACAGGGGTATCAGCCCCAGCATTTT
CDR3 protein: CASAGQGYQPQHF

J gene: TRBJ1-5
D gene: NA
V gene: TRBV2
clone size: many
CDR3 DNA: TGTGCCAGCAGTGAATTTTCGGGGGGCAATCAGCCCCAGCATTTT
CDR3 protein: CASSEFSGGNQPQHF

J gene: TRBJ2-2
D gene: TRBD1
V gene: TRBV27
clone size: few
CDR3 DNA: TGTGCCAGCAGTCGACAGGGGATTGACACCGGGGAGCTGTTTTTT
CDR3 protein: CASSRQGIDTGELFF

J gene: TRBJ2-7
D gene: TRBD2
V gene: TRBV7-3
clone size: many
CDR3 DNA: TGTGCCAGCAGCCCTACGACTAGCGGTTACGAGCAGTACTTC
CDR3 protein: CASSPTTSGYEQYF

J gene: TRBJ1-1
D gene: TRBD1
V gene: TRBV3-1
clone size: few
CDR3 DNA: TGTGCCAGCAGCTCACGCGGGACAGGGGCTACCCTGGGAGCTTTCTTT
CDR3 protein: CASSSRGTGATLGAFF

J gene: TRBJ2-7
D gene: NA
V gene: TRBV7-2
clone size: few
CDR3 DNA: TGTGCCAGCAGCTCCTCGAAACAGGGCGGCGAGCAGTACTTC
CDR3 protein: CASSSSKQGGEQYF

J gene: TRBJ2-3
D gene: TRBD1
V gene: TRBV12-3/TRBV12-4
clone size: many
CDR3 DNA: TGTGCCAGCACCTGGACAGGGGCCACAGATACGCAGTATTTT
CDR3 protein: CASTWTGATDTQYF

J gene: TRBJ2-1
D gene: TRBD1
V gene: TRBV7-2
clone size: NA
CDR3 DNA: TGTGCCAGCAGCTGGACAGGGGGCGTCTACAATGAGCAGTTCTTC
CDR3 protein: CASSWTGGVYNEQFF

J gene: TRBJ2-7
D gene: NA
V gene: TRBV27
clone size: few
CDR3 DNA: TGTGCCAGCCGGACCCTGGACTACGAGCAGTACTTC
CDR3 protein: CASRTLDYEQYF

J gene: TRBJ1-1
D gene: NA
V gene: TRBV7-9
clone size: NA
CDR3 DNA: TGTGCCAGCAGCCCCCGACAGGCAGGGGTTGGCACTGAAGCTTTCTTT
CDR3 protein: CASSPRQAGVGTEAFF

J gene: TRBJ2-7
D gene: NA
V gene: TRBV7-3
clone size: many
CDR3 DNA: TGTGCCAGCAGCTTCACCCCTACCTACGAGCAGTACTTC
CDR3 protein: CASSFTPTYEQYF

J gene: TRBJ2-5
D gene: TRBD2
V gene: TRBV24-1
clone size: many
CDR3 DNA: TGTGCCACCAGTGGCGGATGGGCTAGCGGCGTCCAAGAGACCCAGTACTTC
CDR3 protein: CATSGGWASGVQETQYF

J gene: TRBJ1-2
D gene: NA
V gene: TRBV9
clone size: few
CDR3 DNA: TGTGCCAGCAGCGTCGAACCAGACGGCTATGGCTACACCTTC
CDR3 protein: CASSVEPDGYGYTF

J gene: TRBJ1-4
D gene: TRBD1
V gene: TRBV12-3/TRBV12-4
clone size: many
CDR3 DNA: TGTGCCAGCAGTAAACAGGGGTTGCTTGAAAAACTGTTTTTT
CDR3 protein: CASSKQGLLEKLFF

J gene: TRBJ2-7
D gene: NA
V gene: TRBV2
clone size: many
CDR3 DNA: TGTGCCTCCTTCGGGAAACTAGCCCGATACGAGCAGTACTTC
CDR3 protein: CASFGKLARYEQYF

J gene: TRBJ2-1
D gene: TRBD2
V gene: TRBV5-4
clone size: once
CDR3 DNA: TGTGCCAGCATGGGACTAGCGGGAGGGCTCTCCTACAATGAGCAGTTCTTC
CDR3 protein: CASMGLAGGLSYNEQFF

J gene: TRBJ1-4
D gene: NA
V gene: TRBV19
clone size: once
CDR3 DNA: TGTGCCAGTACCCTCCGACAGGATGGAAGGGAAAAACTGTTTTTT
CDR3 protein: CASTLRQDGREKLFF

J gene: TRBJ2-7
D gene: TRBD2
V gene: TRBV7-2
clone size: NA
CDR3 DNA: TGTGCCAGCAGCCGACTTAGCGGGTCTTCCTACGAGCGGTACTTC
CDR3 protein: CASSRLSGSSYERYF

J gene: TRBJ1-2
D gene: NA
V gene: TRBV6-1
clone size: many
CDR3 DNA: TGTGCCAGCAGTGAACAGGGTCGTAGTGGCTACACCTTC
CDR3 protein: CASSEQGRSGYTF

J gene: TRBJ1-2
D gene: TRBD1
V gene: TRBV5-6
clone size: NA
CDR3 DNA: TGTGCCAGCAGCAGGACAGGGGGCCGGTACTATGGCTACACCTTC
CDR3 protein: CASSRTGGRYYGYTF

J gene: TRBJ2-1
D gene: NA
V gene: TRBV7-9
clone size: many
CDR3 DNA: TGTGCCAGCAGCTTAGTGGTCTCATCGAGATACAATGAGCAGTTCTTC
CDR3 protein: CASSLVVSSRYNEQFF

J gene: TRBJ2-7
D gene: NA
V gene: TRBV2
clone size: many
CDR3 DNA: TGTGCCAGCGGGGAACAGGGCGGCAACGAGCAGTACTTC
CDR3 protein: CASGEQGGNEQYF